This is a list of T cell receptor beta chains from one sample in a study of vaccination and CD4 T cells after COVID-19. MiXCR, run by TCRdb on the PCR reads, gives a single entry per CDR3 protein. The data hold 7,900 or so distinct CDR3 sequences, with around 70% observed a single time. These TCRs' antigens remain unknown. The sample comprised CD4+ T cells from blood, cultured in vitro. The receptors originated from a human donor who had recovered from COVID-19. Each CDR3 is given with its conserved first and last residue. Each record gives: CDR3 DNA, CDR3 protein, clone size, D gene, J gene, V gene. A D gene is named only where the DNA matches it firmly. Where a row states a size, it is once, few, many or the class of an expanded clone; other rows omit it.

TGTGCCAGCAGGTTCGGGACAGGGGGATCAGGCTACACCTTC	CASRFGTGGSGYTF	.	TRBD1	TRBJ1-2	TRBV7-8
TGTGCCAGAGGACAGGGCCCCTACGAGCAGTACTTC	CARGQGPYEQYF	.	TRBD1	TRBJ2-7	TRBV10-3
TGTGCCAGCAGTTTAGAAAGTTCCGGCTCCTATAATTCACCCCTCCACTTT	CASSLESSGSYNSPLHF	once	.	TRBJ1-6	TRBV27
TGTGCCAGCAGTGGGGGGGGGTGGCAGCCCCAGCATTTT	CASSGGGWQPQHF	.	.	TRBJ1-5	TRBV6-1
TGTGCCAGCAGTCAGATAGCGGGGGGGCCTTACAATGAGCAGTTCTTC	CASSQIAGGPYNEQFF	.	TRBD2	TRBJ2-1	TRBV7-2
TGCAGTGCTAGAGGGGGGGCAGATACGCAGTATTTT	CSARGGADTQYF	once	.	TRBJ2-3	TRBV20-1
TGCAGTGGAACTGAACCAGGGGGCGTGGGCTACACCTTC	CSGTEPGGVGYTF	.	TRBD1	TRBJ1-2	TRBV20-1
TGCGCCAGCAGCACGGGAAACTCCTACGAGCAGTACTTC	CASSTGNSYEQYF	few	.	TRBJ2-7	TRBV5-1
TGCAGTGCTAGAGTCGGAACTGGGCCCGATCGGTCACCCCTCCACTTT	CSARVGTGPDRSPLHF	.	.	TRBJ1-6	TRBV20-1
TGCAGTGCTAGAGATATGGACAGGGTCGATAACTATGGCTACACCTTC	CSARDMDRVDNYGYTF	.	TRBD1	TRBJ1-2	TRBV20-1
TGCAGTGCTCCCGTACATAGTCTGGGGGTATATAATTCACCCCTCCACTTT	CSAPVHSLGVYNSPLHF	.	.	TRBJ1-6	TRBV20-1
TGTGCCCTCCAGAAGCCTAGCGGGGGGGCAGTGGAGACCCAGTACTTC	CALQKPSGGAVETQYF	.	TRBD2	TRBJ2-5	TRBV6-1
TGTGCCACGTTGAGCCCAGGGGCCCATATTTGGCCCCAGCATTTT	CATLSPGAHIWPQHF	.	.	TRBJ1-5	TRBV19
TGTGCCAGCAGTCCCGGGACTAGCGGCCACTACGAGCAGTACTTC	CASSPGTSGHYEQYF	.	TRBD2	TRBJ2-7	TRBV28
TGTGCCAGTAGTAAGTCAGGATGGGGGACAGATACGCAGTATTTT	CASSKSGWGTDTQYF	.	.	TRBJ2-3	TRBV19
TGTGCCAGCAGCTTAGGGGCCGGGTCACCACTCCACTTT	CASSLGAGSPLHF	.	.	TRBJ1-6	TRBV7-2
TGTGCCAGTAGTCGGTATCTCGAAAGGAATTCACCCCTCCACTTT	CASSRYLERNSPLHF	few	.	TRBJ1-6	TRBV19
TGCAGTGCTAGTGAACAGGGGGCTGGCAATCAGCCCCAGCATTTT	CSASEQGAGNQPQHF	.	TRBD1	TRBJ1-5	TRBV20-1
TGTGCCAGCAGCGTCAGGGCAGGCCACGTCTATGGCTACACCTTC	CASSVRAGHVYGYTF	.	.	TRBJ1-2	TRBV7-3
TGTGCCAGCAGTGAATTGGCTAGCGGGCGCTACGAGCAGTACTTC	CASSELASGRYEQYF	.	TRBD2	TRBJ2-7	TRBV6-1
TGTGCCAGCAGCTCTTACACAGGGGTGGATTCACCCCTCCACTTT	CASSSYTGVDSPLHF	once	TRBD1	TRBJ1-6	TRBV5-4
TGTGCCAGCAGTCCGGATGACAGGGTCCAAGAGACCCAGTACTTC	CASSPDDRVQETQYF	.	TRBD1	TRBJ2-5	TRBV6-2/TRBV6-3
TGTGCCAGCAGCTTAAACCCCTTAGTCGAGCTGTTTTTT	CASSLNPLVELFF	.	.	TRBJ2-2	TRBV7-2
TGTGCCACCAGTGATGAGGGGAGCTACACCTTC	CATSDEGSYTF	.	.	TRBJ1-2	TRBV24-1
TGTGCCAGCAGCTTAAATGGGGGACAGCTACAGCCCCAGCATTTT	CASSLNGGQLQPQHF	.	TRBD1	TRBJ1-5	TRBV7-2
TGTGCCATCAGTGACTCTCAGGGACAGGGGGGCGATACGCAGTATTTT	CAISDSQGQGGDTQYF	.	TRBD1	TRBJ2-3	TRBV10-3
TGTGCCACCAGTACCCTAATGAAGGGGGGAACCGGGGAGCTGTTTTTT	CATSTLMKGGTGELFF	.	.	TRBJ2-2	TRBV24-1
TGTGCCAGCAGCACCCCGACTAGGAGCACAGATACGCAGTATTTT	CASSTPTRSTDTQYF	.	.	TRBJ2-3	TRBV21-1
TGCGCCAGCAGCTTGTCAGCAGAAAACTATGGCTACACCTTC	CASSLSAENYGYTF	few	.	TRBJ1-2	TRBV5-1
TGTGCCAGCAGGGGGGACTTAGTCCAGCCCCAGCATTTT	CASRGDLVQPQHF	few	.	TRBJ1-5	TRBV6-1
TGCGCCAGCAGCTTGGTGGCAGCAGGTGGAGATGGCTACACCTTC	CASSLVAAGGDGYTF	.	.	TRBJ1-2	TRBV5-1
TGCAGTGCTAGAGTCCAGGGCAATGGCTACACCTTC	CSARVQGNGYTF	.	.	TRBJ1-2	TRBV20-1
TGTGCCAGCAGTTACTCGTCTCCTAGAAGCTACGAGCAGTACTTC	CASSYSSPRSYEQYF	.	.	TRBJ2-7	TRBV6-5
TGTGCCAGCAGCTCGGAACACTATGGCTACACCTTC	CASSSEHYGYTF	few	.	TRBJ1-2	TRBV11-1
TGTGCCAGCAGTTTTAGGGGAGGCTATGGCTACACCTTC	CASSFRGGYGYTF	.	.	TRBJ1-2	TRBV12-3/TRBV12-4
TGTGCCAGCAGCTTTGTGGCCCCGGGCACCGGGGAGCTGTTTTTT	CASSFVAPGTGELFF	.	.	TRBJ2-2	TRBV7-3
TGCGCCAGCAGTCGCCCGCGGGACAGGGACGAACCTAACTATGGCTACACCTTC	CASSRPRDRDEPNYGYTF	.	TRBD1	TRBJ1-2	TRBV23-1
TGTGCCACCAGCGAATGGACAGGACCCTATAATTCACCCCTCCACTTT	CATSEWTGPYNSPLHF	.	TRBD1	TRBJ1-6	TRBV15
TGCAGTGCTAGGGACAGACTTATTTCTAACTATGGCTACACCTTC	CSARDRLISNYGYTF	once	.	TRBJ1-2	TRBV20-1
TGTGCCGGCAGTGAAGAAAGGGGTAGACAGCCCCAGCATTTT	CAGSEERGRQPQHF	.	.	TRBJ1-5	TRBV6-1
TGCAGTGCTAGAGTTCGGGTGAACACTGAAGCTTTCTTT	CSARVRVNTEAFF	.	.	TRBJ1-1	TRBV20-1
TGTGCCAGCAGCGGAACTAGGACAGCCCCCTATGGCTACACCTTC	CASSGTRTAPYGYTF	.	.	TRBJ1-2	TRBV2
TGTGCCAGCAATTGGGTCAAAGGGCAGGGAGGGCTGTTTTTT	CASNWVKGQGGLFF	few	.	TRBJ2-2	TRBV21-1
TGTGCCAGCGGCTATAACTGGAGACACACCGGGGAGCTGTTTTTT	CASGYNWRHTGELFF	.	.	TRBJ2-2	TRBV6-2/TRBV6-3
TGTGCCAGCAGCTTAGAAGGGGGGACACTAACCTATAATTCACCCCTCCACTTT	CASSLEGGTLTYNSPLHF	.	.	TRBJ1-6	TRBV7-2
TGTGCCAGCAGTTCCCCCCAGGTCTATGGCTACACCTTC	CASSSPQVYGYTF	few	.	TRBJ1-2	TRBV12-3/TRBV12-4
TGCAGTGCTAGAGGCGGCGGCCTCCCGCTTGGCTTC	CSARGGGLPLGF	.	.	TRBJ1-2	TRBV20-1
TGTGCCAGTAGTCCAACTGGGACAGTCATGAACACTGAAGCTTTCTTT	CASSPTGTVMNTEAFF	.	TRBD1	TRBJ1-1	TRBV19